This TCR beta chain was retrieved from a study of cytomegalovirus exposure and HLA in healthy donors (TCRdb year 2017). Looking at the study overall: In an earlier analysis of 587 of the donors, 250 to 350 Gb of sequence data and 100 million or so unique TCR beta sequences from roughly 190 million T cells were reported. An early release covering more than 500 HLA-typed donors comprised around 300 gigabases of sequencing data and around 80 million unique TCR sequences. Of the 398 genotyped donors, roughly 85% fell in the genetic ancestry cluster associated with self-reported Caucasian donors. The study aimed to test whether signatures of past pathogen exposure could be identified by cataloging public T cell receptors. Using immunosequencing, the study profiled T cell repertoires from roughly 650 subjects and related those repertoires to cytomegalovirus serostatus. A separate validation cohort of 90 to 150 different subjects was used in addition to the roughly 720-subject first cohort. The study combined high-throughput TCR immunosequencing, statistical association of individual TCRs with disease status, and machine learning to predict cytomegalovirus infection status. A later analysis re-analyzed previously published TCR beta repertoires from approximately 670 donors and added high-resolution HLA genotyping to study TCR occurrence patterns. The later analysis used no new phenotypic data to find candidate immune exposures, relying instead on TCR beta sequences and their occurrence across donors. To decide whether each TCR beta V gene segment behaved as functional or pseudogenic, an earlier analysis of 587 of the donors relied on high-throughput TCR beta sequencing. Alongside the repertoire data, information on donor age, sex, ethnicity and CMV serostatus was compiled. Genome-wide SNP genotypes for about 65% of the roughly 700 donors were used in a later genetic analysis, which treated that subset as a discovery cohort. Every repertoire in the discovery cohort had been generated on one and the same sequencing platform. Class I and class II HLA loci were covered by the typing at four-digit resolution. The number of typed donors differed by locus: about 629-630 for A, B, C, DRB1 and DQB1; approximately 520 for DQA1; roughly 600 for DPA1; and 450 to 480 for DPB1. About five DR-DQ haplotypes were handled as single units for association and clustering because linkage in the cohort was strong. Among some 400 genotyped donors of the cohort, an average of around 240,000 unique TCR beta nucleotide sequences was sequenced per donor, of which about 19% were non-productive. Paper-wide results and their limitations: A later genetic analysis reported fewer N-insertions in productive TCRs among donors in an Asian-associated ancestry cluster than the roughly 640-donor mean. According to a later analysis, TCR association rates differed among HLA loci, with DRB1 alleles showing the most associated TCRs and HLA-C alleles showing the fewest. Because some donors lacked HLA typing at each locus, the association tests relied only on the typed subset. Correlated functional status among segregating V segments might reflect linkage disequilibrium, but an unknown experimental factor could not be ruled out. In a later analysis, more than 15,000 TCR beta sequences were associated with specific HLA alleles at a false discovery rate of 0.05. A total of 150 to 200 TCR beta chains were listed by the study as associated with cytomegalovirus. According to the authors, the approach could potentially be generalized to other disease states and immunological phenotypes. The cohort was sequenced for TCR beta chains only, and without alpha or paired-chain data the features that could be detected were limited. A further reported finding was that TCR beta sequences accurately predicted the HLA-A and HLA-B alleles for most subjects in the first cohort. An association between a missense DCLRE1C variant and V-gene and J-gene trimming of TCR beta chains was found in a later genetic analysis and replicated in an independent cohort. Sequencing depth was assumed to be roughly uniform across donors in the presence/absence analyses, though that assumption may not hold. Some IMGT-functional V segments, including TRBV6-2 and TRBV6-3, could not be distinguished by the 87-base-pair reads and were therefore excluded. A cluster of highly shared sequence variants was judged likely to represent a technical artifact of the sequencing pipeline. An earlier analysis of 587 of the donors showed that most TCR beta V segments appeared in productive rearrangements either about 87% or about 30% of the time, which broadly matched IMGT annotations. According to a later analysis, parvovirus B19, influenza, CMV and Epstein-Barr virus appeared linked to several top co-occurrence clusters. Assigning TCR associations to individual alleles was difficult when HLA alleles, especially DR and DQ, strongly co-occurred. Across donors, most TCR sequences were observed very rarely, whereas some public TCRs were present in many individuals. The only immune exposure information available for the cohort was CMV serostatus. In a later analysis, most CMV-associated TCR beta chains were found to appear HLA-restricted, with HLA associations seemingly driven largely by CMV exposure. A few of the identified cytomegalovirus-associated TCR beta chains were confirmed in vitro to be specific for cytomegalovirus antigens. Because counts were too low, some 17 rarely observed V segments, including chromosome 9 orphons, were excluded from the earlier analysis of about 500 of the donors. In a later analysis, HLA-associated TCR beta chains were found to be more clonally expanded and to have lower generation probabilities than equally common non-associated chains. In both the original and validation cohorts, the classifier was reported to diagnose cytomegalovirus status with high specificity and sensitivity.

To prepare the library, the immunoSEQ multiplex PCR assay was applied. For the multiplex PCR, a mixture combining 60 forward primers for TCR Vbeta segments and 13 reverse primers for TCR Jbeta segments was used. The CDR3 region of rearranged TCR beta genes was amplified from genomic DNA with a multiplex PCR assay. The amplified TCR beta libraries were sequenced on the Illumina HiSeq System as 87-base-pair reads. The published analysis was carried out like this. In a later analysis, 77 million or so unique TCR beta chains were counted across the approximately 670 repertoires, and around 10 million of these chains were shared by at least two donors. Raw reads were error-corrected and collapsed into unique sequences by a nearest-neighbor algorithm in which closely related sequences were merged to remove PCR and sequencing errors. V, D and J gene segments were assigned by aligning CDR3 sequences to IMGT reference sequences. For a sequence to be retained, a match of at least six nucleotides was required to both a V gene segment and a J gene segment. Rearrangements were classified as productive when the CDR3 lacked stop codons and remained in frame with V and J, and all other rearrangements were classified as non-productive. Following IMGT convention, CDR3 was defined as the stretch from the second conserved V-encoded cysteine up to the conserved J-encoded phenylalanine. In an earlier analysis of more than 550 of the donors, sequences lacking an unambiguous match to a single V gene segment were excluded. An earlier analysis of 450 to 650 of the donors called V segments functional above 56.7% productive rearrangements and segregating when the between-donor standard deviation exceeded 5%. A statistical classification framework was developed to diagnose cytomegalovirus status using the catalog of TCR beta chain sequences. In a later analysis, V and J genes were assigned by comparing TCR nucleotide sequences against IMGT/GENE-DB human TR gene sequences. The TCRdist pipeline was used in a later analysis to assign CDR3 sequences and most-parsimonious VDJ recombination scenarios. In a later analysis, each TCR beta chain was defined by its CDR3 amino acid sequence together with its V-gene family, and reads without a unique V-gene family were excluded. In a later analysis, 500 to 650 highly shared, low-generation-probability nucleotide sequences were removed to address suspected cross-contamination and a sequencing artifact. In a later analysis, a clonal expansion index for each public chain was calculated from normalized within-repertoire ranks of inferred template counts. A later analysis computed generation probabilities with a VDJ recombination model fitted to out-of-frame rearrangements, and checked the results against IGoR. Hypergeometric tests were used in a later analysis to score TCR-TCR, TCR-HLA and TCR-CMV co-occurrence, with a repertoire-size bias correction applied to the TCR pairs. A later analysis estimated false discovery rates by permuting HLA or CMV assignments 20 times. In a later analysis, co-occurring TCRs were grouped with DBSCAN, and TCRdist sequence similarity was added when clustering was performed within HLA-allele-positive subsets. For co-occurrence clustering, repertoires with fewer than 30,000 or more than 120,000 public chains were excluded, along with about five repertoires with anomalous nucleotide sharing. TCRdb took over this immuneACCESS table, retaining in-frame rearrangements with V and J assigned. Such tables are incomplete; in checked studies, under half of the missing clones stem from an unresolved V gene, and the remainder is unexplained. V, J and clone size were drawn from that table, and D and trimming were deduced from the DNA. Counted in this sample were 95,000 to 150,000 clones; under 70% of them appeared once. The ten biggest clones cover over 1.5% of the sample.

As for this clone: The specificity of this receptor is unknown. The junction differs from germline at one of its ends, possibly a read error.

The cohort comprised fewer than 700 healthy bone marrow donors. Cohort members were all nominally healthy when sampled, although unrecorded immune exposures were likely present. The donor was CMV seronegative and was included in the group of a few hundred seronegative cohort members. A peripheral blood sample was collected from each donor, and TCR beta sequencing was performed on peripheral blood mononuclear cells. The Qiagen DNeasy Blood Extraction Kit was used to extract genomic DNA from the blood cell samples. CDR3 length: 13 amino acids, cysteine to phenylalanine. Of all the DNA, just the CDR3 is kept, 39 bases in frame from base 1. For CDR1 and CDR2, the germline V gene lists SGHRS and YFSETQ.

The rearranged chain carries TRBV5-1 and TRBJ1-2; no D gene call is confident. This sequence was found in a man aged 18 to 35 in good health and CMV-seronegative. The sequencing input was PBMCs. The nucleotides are TGCGCCAGCAGCATAGACGGAGACTATGGCTACCCCTTC. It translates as CASSIDGDYGYPF.